The 20 T cell receptor beta chains below all came from one sample that was sequenced in a study of OX40 agonist ivuxolimab in advanced cancers. Sequencing used immunoSEQ multiplex PCR; TCRdb keeps in-frame clones, though not all of them. This table has 45,000 to 50,000 clones, approximately 89% appearing once. The specimen comprised CD4+ or CD8+ T cells sorted from blood, sampled in a trial of the OX40 agonist ivuxolimab. The receptors were gathered from an adult with an advanced solid tumor such as melanoma, head and neck, liver or kidney cancer.

The gene calls are TRBV7-9 and TRBJ1-1, with TRBD1 matching over 7 bases. The germline V gene has CDR1 SEHNR and CDR2 FQNEAQ (reference sequence). The CDR3 runs to 11 residues. V shed 5 bases and J 8 bases; nucleotides not matched to a gene: 2. DNA for the CDR3: TGTGCCAGCAGCCCGGACAGGGAAGCTTTCTTT. This encodes CASSPDREAFF.

This chain joins TRBV28 and TRBJ2-7; the D gene could be TRBD1 or TRBD2 (6 bases each). Trimming took 6 bases from V and 6 from J, leaving 12 bases between them. The germline V gene encodes CDR1 MDHEN and CDR2 SYDVKM. This CDR3 comprises 12 residues. CDR3 coding DNA: TGTGCCAGCAGCCCACCGGGGGCCGAGCAGTACTTC. Its translation is CASSPPGAEQYF.

The CDR3 bases are TGTGCTAGTGGCCTTGGACTAGCAGACGAGCAGTTCTTC. Its protein product is CASGLGLADEQFF. This chain links TRBV12-5 with TRBJ2-1; 8 bases align to TRBD2. This CDR3 spans 13 amino acids. Germline CDR1 is LGHNT and CDR2 is FRNRAP. Trimming at V came to 6 bases and at J to 10 bases, leaving 8 bases not matched to a gene.

The rearrangement uses TRBV9 and TRBJ1-1; D gene ambiguous. The CDR3 covers 12 residues. Germline loops: CDR1 SGDLS, CDR2 YYNGEE. V lost 4 bases to trimming and J lost 11 bases, with 15 bases between them. CDR3: CASSPLAPGAFF. The CDR3 nucleotides are TGTGCCAGCAGCCCCCTAGCCCCTGGCGCTTTCTTT.

This sequence joins TRBV27 and TRBJ2-7; 7 bases line up with TRBD2. J gave up 3 bases and V 2 bases, and 4 bases lay outside the gene matches. The CDR3 loop spans 14 amino acids. Germline V gene lookup returns CDR1 MNHEY and CDR2 SMNVEV (reference sequence). Here the CDR3 DNA reads TGTGCCAGCAGTTTAGGACCGGGAGGCTACGAGCAGTACTTC. Translated: CASSLGPGGYEQYF.

The chain couples TRBV10-2 to TRBJ2-5; the D gene is possibly TRBD2 (6 bases). The germline CDR1 and CDR2 sequences are WSHSY and SAAADI. Trimming removed 4 bases at V and 5 bases at J, with 17 bases between. The CDR3 covers 15 residues. Here the CDR3 DNA reads TGCGCCAGCAGTGGAGGGCGGGGCCGGGGGGAGACCCAGTACTTC. Amino acids: CASSGGRGRGETQYF.

This chain joins TRBV7-9 and TRBJ1-3; D gene uncertain. The CDR3 runs 13 residues. Germline loops: CDR1 SEHNR, CDR2 FQNEAQ (reference sequence). The CDR3 coding sequence is TGTGGACGAGGCGGGAGCTCTGGAAACACCATATATTTT. It encodes CGRGGSSGNTIYF.

The V and J genes are TRBV2 and TRBJ2-7; 7 nucleotides align to TRBD2. J gave up 1 base and V 2 bases, and 14 bases lay outside the gene matches. This CDR3 contains 18 residues. CDR1 is SNHLY and CDR2 is FYNNEI in the germline V gene. The CDR3, as DNA: TGTGCCAGCAGTGAACAAAAAACCTCGGGGGGAGGGTCCTACGAGCAGTACGTC. Amino acids: CASSEQKTSGGGSYEQYV.

The chain employs TRBV27 and TRBJ2-7; the match to TRBD1 covers 7 bases. Germline CDR1 and CDR2: MNHEY and SMNVEV (reference sequence). The ends lost 5 bases at V and 4 bases at J; junction bases unmatched: 11. The CDR3 extends over 15 amino acids. The CDR3 DNA is TGTGCCAGCAGTACCAGACAGGGTGTAAGGTACGAGCAGTACTTC. This encodes CASSTRQGVRYEQYF.

The V gene is TRBV7-8, the J gene TRBJ1-4; TRBD1 matches 7 bases. CDR1 is SGHVS and CDR2 is FQNEAQ in the germline V gene. Losses at the gene ends were 4 bases for V and 1 base for J; bases not matched to a gene: 3. The CDR3 is made up of 15 amino acids. The CDR3 bases are TGTGCCAGCAGCTGGCAGGGGGGAACTAATGAAAAACTGTTTTTT. It yields the protein CASSWQGGTNEKLFF.

The chain combines TRBV9 with TRBJ2-1; 7 nucleotides align to TRBD1. Germline CDR1 is SGDLS and CDR2 is YYNGEE. The CDR3 sequence is 16 residues long. J was trimmed by 6 bases and V by 0 bases; bases with no gene match: 9. This CDR3 reads CASSVDVRGFGNEQFF. The CDR3 nucleotides are TGTGCCAGCAGCGTAGATGTCAGGGGGTTTGGCAATGAGCAGTTCTTC.

J is TRBJ1-5 and V is TRBV30; D is unclear. The germline V gene encodes CDR1 GTSNPN and CDR2 SVGIG (reference sequence). This CDR3 is 13 amino acids long. V dropped 2 bases and J dropped 3 bases, with 8 bases sitting between them. As DNA, the CDR3 is TGTGCCTGGAGTAAACATTTCAATCAGCCCCAGCATTTT. Protein product: CAWSKHFNQPQHF. Full variable domain (outside the CDR3, taken from reference TRBV30 and TRBJ1-5): SQTIHQWPATLVQPVGSPLSLECTVEGTSNPNLYWYRQAAGRGLQLLFYSVGIGQISSEVPQNLSASRPQDRQFILSSKKLLLSDSGFYLCAWSKHFNQPQHFGDGTRLSIL.

The J gene is TRBJ1-5, the V gene TRBV21-1. TRBV21-1 is a pseudogene locus. This CDR3 has 22 residues. In nucleotides, the CDR3 is TGTGCCAGCAGCAAAGGGGGACGCAGGGTGAGAGGGAGTGTGTGTATGAATCAGCCCCAGCATTTT. Translating gives CASSKGGRRVRGSVCMNQPQHF.

This clone was recorded only once. The chain carries TRBV5-6 and TRBJ2-7, with D maybe TRBD2 (6 bases). The CDR3 is made up of 15 amino acids. V shed 1 base and J shed 2 bases, with 13 bases lying between them. From germline, CDR1 is SGHDT and CDR2 YYEEEE. As DNA, the CDR3 is TGTGCCAGCAGCTTGCATAGGGACTTGACCTACGAGCAGTACGTC. It encodes CASSLHRDLTYEQYV.

The chain joins TRBV29-1 to TRBJ2-1; D is uncertain. The CDR3 spans 16 residues. Trimming removed 1 base from V and 8 bases from J, with 21 bases in between. In germline, CDR1 is SQVTM, CDR2 ANQGSEA. CDR3 residues: CSVEGGEITLDHEQFF. The CDR3 DNA reads as TGCAGCGTTGAAGGAGGTGAAATTACTCTTGACCATGAGCAGTTCTTC.

The chain employs TRBV6-6 and TRBJ2-7; TRBD2 is a possible D gene (5 bases). Germline V gene sequence: CDR1 MNHNY, CDR2 SVGAGI (reference sequence). The CDR3 runs 12 residues. The V and J ends lost 6 bases and 7 bases respectively, with 13 bases between them. CDR3 coding DNA: TGTGCCAGCAGCCTCAATACGGGGGAGCAGTACTTC. This gives the protein CASSLNTGEQYF.

This chain connects TRBV27 to TRBJ1-2; tentative D call: TRBD1 (6 bases). Germline assignment: CDR1 MNHEY and CDR2 SMNVEV (reference sequence). The length of the CDR3 is 16 residues. V dropped 0 bases and J dropped 4 bases, with 15 bases sitting between them. CDR3 nucleotide sequence: TGTGCCAGCAGTTTATCGAGAACAGGGACGACCTATGGCTACACCTTC. Protein sequence: CASSLSRTGTTYGYTF.

The J gene is TRBJ1-1, the V gene TRBV11-3; D gene unclear. The V gene lost 4 bases and the J gene lost 4 bases, with 10 bases spanning the gap. This CDR3 has 13 residues. The germline V gene has CDR1 SGHNT and CDR2 YENEEA. The CDR3, as DNA: TGTGCCAGCAGCTATTCGCCAGGCACTGAAGCTTTCTTT. Residues: CASSYSPGTEAFF. The entire variable domain, with the rest obtained from reference TRBV11-3 and TRBJ1-1, is as follows: EAGVVQSPRYKIIEKKQPVAFWCNPISGHNTLYWYLQNLGQGPELLIRYENEEAVDDSQLPKDRFSAERLKGVDSTLKIQPAELGDSAVYLCASSYSPGTEAFFGQGTRLTVV.

The rearrangement links TRBV4-1 to TRBJ2-7; 8 nucleotides align to TRBD2. CDR1 is MGHRA, CDR2 YSYEKL, per germline. The CDR3 covers 17 residues. J was trimmed by 3 bases and V by 0 bases; bases with no gene match: 10. The CDR3 bases are TGCGCCAGCAGCCAAGAACCGGGTGCGGGGGGTGGCTACGAGCAGTACGTC. Residues: CASSQEPGAGGGYEQYV.

By frequency in the sample, this clone is medium-sized (0.01 to 0.1%). The V call is TRBV5-8, the J call TRBJ1-5, with a weak D call TRBD1 (5 bases). Trimming pared 6 bases from V and 6 bases from J, leaving 10 bases between. CDR1 is SGHTS and CDR2 is YDEGEE in the germline V gene. This CDR3 contains 12 residues. CDR3 sequence reads: CASIAGLQPQHF. The DNA of the CDR3 is TGTGCCAGCATCGCAGGGCTTCAGCCCCAGCATTTT.